This T cell receptor beta chain was obtained from a study of T cell responses to AZD1222 COVID-19 vaccine. Study-wide results and limits: Reportedly, nearly half the spike-specific TCRs target unmutated variant regions. There were repertoire samples only from the period after the peak T cell response.

In the case of this clone: The antigen is not known.

Germline loops: CDR1 SGHKS, CDR2 YYEKEE (reference sequence). The CDR3 extends over 14 amino acids. Trimming shortened V by 3 bases and J by 5 bases, and 14 bases separated the two germline ends. Sequencing used immunoSEQ multiplex PCR; TCRdb keeps in-frame clones, though not all of them. This sample yields 150,000 to 200,000 clones, of which roughly 92% are seen a single time; 2.6% belongs to the top ten. The receptor was isolated from an adult in good health. The chain combines TRBV5-5 with TRBJ2-5; either TRBD1 or TRBD2 may fit D (6 bases each). The sample here was peripheral blood, taken on day 0 of AZD1222 vaccination. CDR3 nucleotide sequence: TGTGCCAGCAGCTCCTCGACAGGAGGGGAGACCCAGTACTTC. It yields the protein CASSSSTGGETQYF.